These 6 T cell receptor beta chains came from one sample sequenced in a study of blood T cells in healthy people across ages. Sample-barcoded 5' priming and a J-beta primer mix drove a second PCR of about 6 to 12 cycles. TCRdb re-called the 5' RACE reads with MiXCR, one entry per CDR3 protein. The data contain hundreds of thousands of distinct CDR3 sequences, around 48% of them seen just once; the ten biggest clones take up roughly 13%. Sequences were obtained from blood. The receptors derive from a man aged 25-45 years in good health.

The J gene is TRBJ2-3, the V gene TRBV4-2; 7 bases line up with TRBD1. Germline-derived CDR1 and CDR2 are LGHNA and YNFKEQ. The length of the CDR3 is 16 residues. V dropped 3 bases and J dropped 0; count of bases not matched to a gene: 6. The CDR3 spells CASSQVGQSSTDTQYF. Written as DNA, the CDR3 is TGTGCCAGCAGCCAGGTGGGACAGTCTAGCACAGATACGCAGTATTTT.

The chain links TRBV28 to TRBJ1-4; D may be TRBD1 (5 bases). Germline values: CDR1 MDHEN, CDR2 SYDVKM. The CDR3 spans 15 residues. V dropped 8 bases and J dropped 5 bases, with 18 bases sitting between them. CDR3 protein: CASGLGAVGNEKLFF. The CDR3 nucleotides read TGTGCCAGCGGTCTCGGGGCAGTTGGGAATGAAAAACTGTTTTTT.

This clonotype showed up just once. The chain links TRBV2 to TRBJ2-4; TRBD1 agrees at 7 bases. Gene TRBJ2-5 matches the end of the DNA better, so the J call may be wrong. This CDR3 is 14 amino acids long. Germline CDR1 and CDR2: SNHLY and FYNNEI. The CDR3 region is CASRMVGQVGTQYF. The CDR3 coding sequence is TGTGCCAGCAGGATGGTAGGACAGGTTGGGACCCAGTACTTC.

Points on this clonotype: The conserved closing phenylalanine or tryptophan is absent in this CDR3, likely reflecting a read error. The gene calls are TRBV11-2 and TRBJ2-5; 7 bases line up with TRBD1. The CDR3 extends over 15 amino acids. Germline assignment: CDR1 SGHAT and CDR2 FQNNGV. V was pared by 3 bases and J by 2 bases, with 6 bases of the junction left unmatched. The CDR3 region has the DNA TGTGCCAGCAGCTTCATAGGGGGCCCACAAGAGACCCAGTACTTA. This sequence encodes CASSFIGGPQETQYL.

The chain joins TRBV27 to TRBJ1-1, with D hard to call. The V and J ends lost 10 bases and 1 base respectively, with 19 bases between them. The CDR3 has 15 amino acids. Germline V gene lookup returns CDR1 MNHEY and CDR2 SMNVEV (reference sequence). The CDR3 region is CATERSTGWNTEAFF. The CDR3 DNA reads TGTGCCACCGAAAGGTCGACGGGGTGGAACACTGAAGCTTTCTTT.

This chain uses TRBV29-1 with TRBJ2-1; 12 bases match TRBD2. The V segment lost 6 bases and the J segment 2 bases; nucleotides outside the gene matches: 8. This CDR3 spans 16 amino acids. The germline V gene encodes CDR1 SQVTM and CDR2 ANQGSEA. The chain's CDR3 is CSVLRWTSGAYNEQFF. For the CDR3, the DNA is TGCAGCGTATTGAGGTGGACTAGCGGGGCCTACAATGAGCAGTTCTTC.